This T cell receptor beta chain was sequenced for a study of cytomegalovirus exposure and HLA in healthy donors. Here immunoSEQ multiplex PCR was the method, and the copy in TCRdb shows in-frame clones only, minus some. The sample lists approximately 160,000 clones, around four fifths occurring once. This CDR3 is 13 amino acids long. The germline V gene has CDR1 SGHTA and CDR2 FQGTGA. With 2 bases removed from V and 5 bases from J, the gap between germline ends came to 9 bases. Sequenced input: PBMCs. The sequence was collected from a man aged 25-40 years in good health and CMV-seropositive. This chain links TRBV7-3 with TRBJ1-1; D is unresolved. In nucleotides, the CDR3 is TGTGCCAGCAGCTTACAAGCGGGGACTGAAGCTTTCTTT. It encodes CASSLQAGTEAFF.